One and the same sample provided the 27 T cell receptor beta chains below, sequenced in a study of T cell changes during pregnancy in multiple sclerosis. Libraries were prepared by immunoSEQ multiplex PCR; TCRdb keeps only in-frame clonotypes and omits some of them. The sample includes tens of thousands of clones, 90% to 95% of them seen just once. Source: CD4+ T cells from peripheral blood mononuclear cells, taken in the third trimester of pregnancy. Source of these receptors: a female donor in good health, enrolled as a control in a pregnancy study.

This chain connects TRBV18 to TRBJ1-2; 7 bases align to TRBD1. Losses at the gene ends were 3 bases for V and 0 bases for J; bases not matched to a gene: 4. Germline CDR1 KGHSH, CDR2 LQKENI. The CDR3 is 15 residues long. The CDR3 DNA is TGTGCCAGCTCACCCACAGGGGTGACTAACTATGGCTACACCTTC. Translating gives CASSPTGVTNYGYTF.

The chain has TRBV4-2 and TRBJ1-2; no reliable D call. CDR3 length equals 15 residues. V lost 4 bases to trimming and J lost 2 bases, with 14 bases between them. The V gene's germline CDR1 is LGHNA and CDR2 YNFKEQ. CDR3 residues: CASSPSPTGNYGYTF. The CDR3 coding sequence is TGTGCCAGCAGCCCCAGCCCGACGGGGAACTATGGCTACACCTTC.

The chain uses TRBV6-1 and TRBJ2-7, with D possibly being TRBD1 (5 bases). This CDR3 contains 12 residues. Trimming left V 8 bases short and J 0 bases short, with 8 bases between. Germline V gene data show CDR1 as MNHNS and CDR2 as SASEGT. The CDR3 DNA reads as TGTGCCAGCCCAACAGGCTCCTACGAGCAGTACTTC. Protein product: CASPTGSYEQYF.

This sequence joins TRBV7-3 and TRBJ2-5; a possible D gene is TRBD1 (5 bases). Germline CDR1 and CDR2: SGHTA and FQGTGA. The CDR3 totals 14 residues. V dropped 1 base and J dropped 2 bases, with 8 bases sitting between them. The CDR3 bases are TGTGCCAGCAGCTTAAGCGCAGGGCAAGAGACCCAGTACTTC. Translated, it gives CASSLSAGQETQYF.

V is TRBV12-5 and J is TRBJ2-7, with 8 bases fitting TRBD1. The CDR3 has 14 residues. Germline CDR1 and CDR2: LGHNT and FRNRAP. V was clipped by 6 bases and J by 1 base; unmatched bases: 5. The CDR3 sequence is CASGLGQGSYEQYF. In DNA, the CDR3 is TGTGCTAGTGGCCTCGGACAGGGTTCCTACGAGCAGTACTTC.

V and J are TRBV7-9 and TRBJ2-3; 7 bases match TRBD2. The J segment lost 2 bases and the V segment lost 8 bases, leaving 10 bases of the junction unmatched. Per the germline V gene, CDR1 is SEHNR and CDR2 is FQNEAQ (reference sequence). The CDR3 length is 15 residues. The chain's CDR3 is CASRRTRNYTDTQYF. The DNA of the CDR3 is TGTGCCAGCCGCCGGACTAGGAACTACACAGATACGCAGTATTTT.

This chain uses TRBV9 with TRBJ1-1, with 7 bases lining up with TRBD1. The CDR3 length is 16 residues. With V trimmed by 0 bases and J by 0 bases, 5 bases remained unmatched. The germline gives CDR1 SGDLS, CDR2 YYNGEE. This CDR3 is CASSVGHDRVNTEAFF. CDR3 bases: TGTGCCAGCAGCGTAGGCCACGACAGGGTGAACACTGAAGCTTTCTTT. Combining the CDR3 with reference TRBV9 and TRBJ1-1 gives the whole variable domain DSGVTQTPKHLITATGQRVTLRCSPRSGDLSVYWYQQSLDQGLQFLIQYYNGEERAKGNILERFSAQQFPDLHSELNLSSLELGDSALYFCASSVGHDRVNTEAFFGQGTRLTVV.

The V call is TRBV9, the J call TRBJ2-6; D unclear. Trimming removed 3 bases from V and 6 bases from J, with 7 bases in between. CDR3 length: 13 residues. Germline loops: CDR1 SGDLS, CDR2 YYNGEE. The CDR3 nucleotides are TGTGCCAGCAGCGCGCTATTGGCCAACGTCCTGACTTTC. Protein product: CASSALLANVLTF.

CDR3 protein: CASSLQGAQSTDTQYF. As DNA, the CDR3 is TGCGCCAGCAGCCTACAGGGGGCGCAGAGCACAGATACGCAGTATTTT. V gene TRBV5-1 combines with J gene TRBJ2-3; 9 bases match TRBD1. CDR3 length equals 16 residues. The germline gives CDR1 SGHRS, CDR2 YFSETQ. J lost 0 bases, V lost 4 bases, and 6 bases had no gene match.

This clone was recorded only once. The chain joins TRBV27 to TRBJ2-5; possibly TRBD1 for D (6 bases). This CDR3 spans 15 amino acids. Germline V gene sequence: CDR1 MNHEY, CDR2 SMNVEV (reference sequence). V was shortened by 5 bases and J by 1 base, with 14 bases between the two germline ends. CDR3 DNA sequence: TGTGCCAGCAGTCAAACCAGGGGTTCCCAAGAGACCCAGTACTTC. As protein: CASSQTRGSQETQYF.

The V call is TRBV7-2, the J call TRBJ2-7; 10 bases fit TRBD2. Germline V lookup: CDR1 SGHTA, CDR2 FQGNSA. CDR3 length equals 20 residues. V dropped 0 bases and J dropped 2; count of bases not matched to a gene: 16. The CDR3 sequence: CASSLALWLAGAKDAYEQYF. The CDR3 DNA sequence: TGTGCCAGCAGCTTAGCGCTTTGGCTAGCGGGGGCCAAGGACGCCTACGAGCAGTACTTC.

The V and J genes are TRBV9 and TRBJ2-2; 9 bases map to TRBD2. Per the germline V gene, CDR1 is SGDLS and CDR2 is YYNGEE. The ends lost 7 bases at V and 0 bases at J; junction bases unmatched: 10. CDR3 length: 17 residues. The CDR3 protein is CASSQGGLAPNTGELFF. Written as DNA, the CDR3 is TGTGCCAGCTCCCAGGGGGGACTAGCTCCGAACACCGGGGAGCTGTTTTTT.

The rearrangement joins TRBV7-2 to TRBJ1-6; D is ambiguous. Trimming cost V 1 base and J 0 bases, with 7 bases left between them. This CDR3 region has 16 residues. Germline lookup yields CDR1 SGHTA and CDR2 FQGNSA. Here the CDR3 DNA reads TGTGCCAGCAGCTTAGTTTGGAGCTCCTATAATTCACCCCTCCACTTT. Its translation is CASSLVWSSYNSPLHF.

The V and J genes are TRBV7-9 and TRBJ1-1; D is perhaps TRBD1 (5 bases). Germline CDR1 and CDR2: SEHNR and FQNEAQ (reference sequence). V lost 6 bases and J lost 3, with 14 bases in between. This CDR3 is built from 14 residues. Here the CDR3 DNA reads TGTGCCAGCAGACCTCGTCAAGGGGACACTGAAGCTTTCTTT. It yields the protein CASRPRQGDTEAFF.

The chain carries TRBV5-8 and TRBJ1-6, with TRBD1 identical over 9 bases. Germline CDR1 reads SGHTS; CDR2 reads YDEGEE. The V and J ends lost 4 bases and 9 bases, in that order; junction bases with no gene match: 5. This CDR3 is built from 14 residues. CDR3 loop: CASSHRDRASPLHF. CDR3 nucleotide sequence: TGTGCCAGCAGCCACCGGGACAGGGCTTCACCCCTCCACTTT.

The gene calls are TRBV5-1 and TRBJ1-4; D possibly corresponds to TRBD1 (5 bases). V gave up 0 bases and J gave up 0 bases, with 9 bases separating them. CDR1 is SGHRS, CDR2 YFSETQ, per germline. This CDR3 has 16 residues. CDR3 coding DNA: TGCGCCAGCAGCTTGGGAGACAGTGCAACTAATGAAAAACTGTTTTTT. It codes for CASSLGDSATNEKLFF.

The chain has TRBV7-9 and TRBJ2-7; 7 bases agree with TRBD1. Germline V gene lookup returns CDR1 SEHNR and CDR2 FQNEAQ (reference sequence). The CDR3 has 14 residues. V shed 5 bases, J shed 5 bases, and the junction held 9 bases outside the gene matches. The CDR3 sequence: CASSRRDSLDEQYF. In DNA form, the CDR3 reads TGTGCCAGCAGCCGCCGGGACAGCCTCGACGAGCAGTACTTC.

This chain joins TRBV10-3 and TRBJ1-6; D is possibly TRBD1 (6 bases). The CDR3 spans 13 residues. V was trimmed by 6 bases and J by 7 bases, leaving 10 bases between them. Germline V gene lookup returns CDR1 ENHRY and CDR2 SYGVKD. CDR3 bases: TGTGCCATCAGACAGGGTGGCAATTCACCCCTCCACTTT. Its translation: CAIRQGGNSPLHF.

V and J are TRBV6-1 and TRBJ2-7; tentatively, D is TRBD2 (6 bases). Germline CDR1 is MNHNS and CDR2 is SASEGT. V lost 6 bases to trimming and J lost 7 bases, with 19 bases between them. The CDR3 consists of 14 residues. The CDR3 nucleotides are TGTGCCAGCAGCGATGGGACTCCAGGGCGAGAGCAGTACTTC. Its protein is CASSDGTPGREQYF.

This rearrangement joins TRBV11-2 to TRBJ1-2; D remains ambiguous. V was cut by 1 base and J by 1 base, with 7 bases left in between. This CDR3 comprises 14 residues. In germline, CDR1 is SGHAT, CDR2 FQNNGV. This CDR3 is CASSLAVFNYGYTF. CDR3 sequence (DNA): TGTGCCAGCAGCTTAGCAGTTTTTAACTATGGCTACACCTTC.

The chain carries TRBV18 and TRBJ1-1, with 11 bases identical to TRBD1. In germline, CDR1 is KGHSH, CDR2 LQKENI. V was clipped by 3 bases and J by 0 bases; unmatched bases: 9. This CDR3 region has 18 residues. The CDR3 here is CASSPLGTGGVMNTEAFF. The CDR3 DNA sequence: TGTGCCAGCTCACCCTTAGGGACAGGGGGAGTCATGAACACTGAAGCTTTCTTT.

The chain couples TRBV2 to TRBJ1-3; tentatively, D is TRBD1 (6 bases). V gave up 1 base and J gave up 0 bases, with 10 bases separating them. Germline V gene lookup returns CDR1 SNHLY and CDR2 FYNNEI. The CDR3 is 16 amino acids. The CDR3 is CASSEGWGHSGNTIYF. CDR3 DNA sequence: TGTGCCAGCAGTGAAGGATGGGGGCACTCTGGAAACACCATATATTTT. The entire variable domain, with the rest obtained from reference TRBV2 and TRBJ1-3, is as follows: EPEVTQTPSHQVTQMGQEVILRCVPISNHLYFYWYRQILGQKVEFLVSFYNNEISEKSEIFDDQFSVERPDGSNFTLKIRSTKLEDSAMYFCASSEGWGHSGNTIYFGEGSWLTVV.

The chain has TRBV2 and TRBJ2-1; no definite D call. CDR3 length: 13 amino acids. CDR1 and CDR2 from the germline V gene are SNHLY and FYNNEI. V was cut by 1 base and J by 12 bases, with 13 bases left in between. The CDR3 DNA reads as TGTGCCAGCAGTGAAGACCCCTCCCCGCGGCAGTTCTTC. Residues: CASSEDPSPRQFF.

This chain connects TRBV9 to TRBJ1-6, with a possible D match to TRBD1 (5 bases). V lost 0 bases, J lost 6 bases, and 10 bases lay in between. The germline V gene encodes CDR1 SGDLS and CDR2 YYNGEE. The CDR3 runs 15 residues. The CDR3 sequence: CASSVDPGGNSPLHF. CDR3 bases: TGTGCCAGCAGCGTAGATCCGGGGGGTAATTCACCCCTCCACTTT. The full variable domain, its missing parts supplied by reference TRBV9 and TRBJ1-6, is DSGVTQTPKHLITATGQRVTLRCSPRSGDLSVYWYQQSLDQGLQFLIQYYNGEERAKGNILERFSAQQFPDLHSELNLSSLELGDSALYFCASSVDPGGNSPLHFGNGTRLTVT.

V gene TRBV9 combines with J gene TRBJ2-5, with TRBD1 identical over 10 bases. This CDR3 region has 18 residues. J lost 2 bases, V lost 3 bases, and 13 bases had no gene match. Per germline, CDR1 SGDLS and CDR2 YYNGEE. CDR3 in amino acids: CASSARDRGPDSQETQYF. The DNA of the CDR3 is TGTGCCAGCAGCGCCCGGGACAGGGGCCCCGATTCTCAAGAGACCCAGTACTTC.

V and J are TRBV6-1 and TRBJ1-2; the D is unclear. The CDR3 sequence is 12 residues long. Germline CDR1 is MNHNS and CDR2 is SASEGT. V was clipped by 7 bases and J by 0 bases, with 6 bases between them. The CDR3, as DNA: TGTGCCAGCACAGAAGCTAACTATGGCTACACCTTC. Protein product: CASTEANYGYTF.

V gene TRBV4-3 combines with J gene TRBJ1-1; 8 bases align to TRBD1. Germline-derived CDR1 and CDR2 are LGHNA and YSLEER. The length of the CDR3 is 14 residues. The J segment lost 6 bases and the V segment lost 4 bases, leaving 7 bases of the junction unmatched. The CDR3 is CASSPSDRGSEAFF. The CDR3 nucleotides read TGCGCCAGCAGCCCAAGTGACAGGGGTTCTGAAGCTTTCTTT.